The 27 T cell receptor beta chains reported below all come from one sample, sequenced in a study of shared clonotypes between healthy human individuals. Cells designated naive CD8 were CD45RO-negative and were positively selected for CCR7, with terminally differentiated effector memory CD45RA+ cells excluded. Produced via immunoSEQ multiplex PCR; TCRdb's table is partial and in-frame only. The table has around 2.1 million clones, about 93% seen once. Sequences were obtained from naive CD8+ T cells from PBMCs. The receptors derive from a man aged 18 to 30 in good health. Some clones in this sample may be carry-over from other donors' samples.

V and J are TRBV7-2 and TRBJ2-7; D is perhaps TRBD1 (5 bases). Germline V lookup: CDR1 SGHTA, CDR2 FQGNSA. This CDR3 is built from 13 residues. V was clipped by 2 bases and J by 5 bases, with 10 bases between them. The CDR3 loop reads CASSLRSRDEQYF. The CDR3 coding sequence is TGTGCCAGCAGCTTACGGAGCAGGGACGAGCAGTACTTC.

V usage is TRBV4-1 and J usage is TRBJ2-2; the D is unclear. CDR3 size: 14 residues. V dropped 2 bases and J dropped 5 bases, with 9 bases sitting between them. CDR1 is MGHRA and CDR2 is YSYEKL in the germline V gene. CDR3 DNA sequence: TGCGCCAGCAGCCAATTTCTCGGTACCGGGGAGCTGTTTTTT. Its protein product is CASSQFLGTGELFF.

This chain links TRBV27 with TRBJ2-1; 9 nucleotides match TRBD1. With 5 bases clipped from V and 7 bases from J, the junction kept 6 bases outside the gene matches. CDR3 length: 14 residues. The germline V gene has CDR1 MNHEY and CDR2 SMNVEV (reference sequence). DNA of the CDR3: TGTGCCAGCAGTATCGGGACAGGGTGGAATGAGCAGTTCTTC. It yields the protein CASSIGTGWNEQFF.

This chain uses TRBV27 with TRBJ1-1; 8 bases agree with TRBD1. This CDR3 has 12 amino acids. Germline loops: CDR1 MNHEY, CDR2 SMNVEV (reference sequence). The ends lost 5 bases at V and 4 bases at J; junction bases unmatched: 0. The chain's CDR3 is CASSQGATEAFF. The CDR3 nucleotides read TGTGCCAGCAGTCAGGGGGCCACTGAAGCTTTCTTT.

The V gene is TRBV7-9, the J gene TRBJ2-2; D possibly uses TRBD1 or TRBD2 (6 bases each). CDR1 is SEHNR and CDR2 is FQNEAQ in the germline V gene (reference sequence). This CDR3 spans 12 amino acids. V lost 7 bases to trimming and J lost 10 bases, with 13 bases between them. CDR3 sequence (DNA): TGTGCCAGCACCGGGGGACACGAGGAGCTGTTTTTT. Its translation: CASTGGHEELFF.

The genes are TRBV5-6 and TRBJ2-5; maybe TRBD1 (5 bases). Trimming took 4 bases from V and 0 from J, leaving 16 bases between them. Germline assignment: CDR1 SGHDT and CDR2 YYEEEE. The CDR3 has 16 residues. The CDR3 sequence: CASSLLSRQNQETQYF. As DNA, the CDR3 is TGTGCCAGCAGCCTCCTATCCCGACAGAACCAAGAGACCCAGTACTTC.

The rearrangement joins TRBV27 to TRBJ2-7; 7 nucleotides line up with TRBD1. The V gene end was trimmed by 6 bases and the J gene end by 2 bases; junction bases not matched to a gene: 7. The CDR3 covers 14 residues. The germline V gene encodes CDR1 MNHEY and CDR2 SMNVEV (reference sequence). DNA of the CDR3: TGTGCCAGCAGCAGGGGGATGACTCCCTACGAGCAGTACTTC. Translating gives CASSRGMTPYEQYF.

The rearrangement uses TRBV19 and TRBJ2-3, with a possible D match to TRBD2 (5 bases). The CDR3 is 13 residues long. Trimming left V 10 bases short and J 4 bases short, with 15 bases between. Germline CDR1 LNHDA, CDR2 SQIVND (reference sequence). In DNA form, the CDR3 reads TGTGCCACAACCTGGACGGGGTCAGATACGCAGTATTTT. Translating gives CATTWTGSDTQYF. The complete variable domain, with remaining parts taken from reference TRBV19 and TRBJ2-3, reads DGGITQSPKYLFRKEGQNVTLSCEQNLNHDAMYWYRQDPGQGLRLIYYSQIVNDFQKGDIAEGYSVSREKKESFPLTVTSAQKNPTAFYLCATTWTGSDTQYFGPGTRLTVL.

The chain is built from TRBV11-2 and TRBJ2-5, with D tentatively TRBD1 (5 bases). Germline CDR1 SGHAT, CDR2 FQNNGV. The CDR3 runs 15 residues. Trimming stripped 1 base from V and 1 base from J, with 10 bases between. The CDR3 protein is CASSLVMTAQETQYF. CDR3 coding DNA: TGTGCCAGCAGCTTAGTAATGACAGCCCAAGAGACCCAGTACTTC.

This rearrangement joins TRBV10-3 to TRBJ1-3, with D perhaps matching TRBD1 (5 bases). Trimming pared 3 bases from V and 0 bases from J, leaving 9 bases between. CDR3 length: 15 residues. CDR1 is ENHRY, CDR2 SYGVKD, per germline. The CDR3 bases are TGTGCCATCAGTGATGGGGGGATCTCTGGAAACACCATATATTTT. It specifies CAISDGGISGNTIYF.

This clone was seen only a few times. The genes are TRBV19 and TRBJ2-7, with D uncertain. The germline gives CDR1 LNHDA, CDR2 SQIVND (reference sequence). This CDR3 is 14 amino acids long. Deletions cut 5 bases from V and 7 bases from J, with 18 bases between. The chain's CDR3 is CASSPRYGSDEQYF. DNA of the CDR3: TGTGCCAGTAGTCCCCGGTACGGGTCTGATGAGCAGTACTTC.

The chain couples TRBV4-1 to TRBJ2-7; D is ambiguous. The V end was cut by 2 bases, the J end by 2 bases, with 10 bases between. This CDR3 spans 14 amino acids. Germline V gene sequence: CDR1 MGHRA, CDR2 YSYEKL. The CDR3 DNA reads TGCGCCAGCAGCCAACCGGGCCTGACCTACGAGCAGTACTTC. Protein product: CASSQPGLTYEQYF.

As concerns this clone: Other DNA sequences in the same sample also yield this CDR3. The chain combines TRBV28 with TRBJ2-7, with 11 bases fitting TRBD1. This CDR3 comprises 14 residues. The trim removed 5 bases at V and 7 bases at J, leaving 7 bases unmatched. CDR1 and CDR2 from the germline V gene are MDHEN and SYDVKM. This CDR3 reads CASSPGQGAQEQYF. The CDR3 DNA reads TGTGCCAGCAGTCCCGGACAGGGGGCGCAAGAGCAGTACTTC. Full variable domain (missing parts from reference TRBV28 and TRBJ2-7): DVKVTQSSRYLVKRTGEKVFLECVQDMDHENMFWYRQDPGLGLRLIYFSYDVKMKEKGDIPEGYSVSREKKERFSLILESASTNQTSMYLCASSPGQGAQEQYFGPGTRLTVT.

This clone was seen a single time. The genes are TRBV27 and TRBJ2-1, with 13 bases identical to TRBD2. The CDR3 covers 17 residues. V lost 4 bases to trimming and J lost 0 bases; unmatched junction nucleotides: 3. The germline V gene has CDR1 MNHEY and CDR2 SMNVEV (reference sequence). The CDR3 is CASSSRTSGSSYNEQFF. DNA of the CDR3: TGTGCCAGCAGTTCCCGGACTAGCGGGAGCTCCTACAATGAGCAGTTCTTC.

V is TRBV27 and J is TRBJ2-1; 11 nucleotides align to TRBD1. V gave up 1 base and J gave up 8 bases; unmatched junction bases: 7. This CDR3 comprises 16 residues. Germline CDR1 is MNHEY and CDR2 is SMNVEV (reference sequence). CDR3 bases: TGTGCCAGCAGTTTATTGCCGGGACAGGGGGACGATGAGCAGTTCTTC. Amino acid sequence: CASSLLPGQGDDEQFF.

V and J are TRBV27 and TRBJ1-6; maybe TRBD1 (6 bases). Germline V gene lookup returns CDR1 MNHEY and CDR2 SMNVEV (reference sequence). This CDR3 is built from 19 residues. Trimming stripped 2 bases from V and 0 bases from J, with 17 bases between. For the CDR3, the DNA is TGTGCCAGCAGTTTAGCCTCCCACAGGGCCTCCTCCTATAATTCACCCCTCCACTTT. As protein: CASSLASHRASSYNSPLHF.

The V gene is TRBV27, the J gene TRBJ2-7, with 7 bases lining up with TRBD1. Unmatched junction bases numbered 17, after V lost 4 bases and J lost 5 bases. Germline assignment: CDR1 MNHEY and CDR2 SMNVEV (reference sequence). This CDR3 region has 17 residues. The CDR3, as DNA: TGTGCCAGCAGTTACTTCCCCCGGCGACAGGGATCGGACGAGCAGTACTTC. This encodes CASSYFPRRQGSDEQYF.

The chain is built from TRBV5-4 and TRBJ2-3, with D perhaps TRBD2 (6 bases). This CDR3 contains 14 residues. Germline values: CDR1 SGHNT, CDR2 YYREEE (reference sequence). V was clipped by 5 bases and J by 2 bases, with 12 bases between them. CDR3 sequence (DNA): TGTGCCAGCAGGCCGACTAGTGCCACAGATACGCAGTATTTT. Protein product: CASRPTSATDTQYF.

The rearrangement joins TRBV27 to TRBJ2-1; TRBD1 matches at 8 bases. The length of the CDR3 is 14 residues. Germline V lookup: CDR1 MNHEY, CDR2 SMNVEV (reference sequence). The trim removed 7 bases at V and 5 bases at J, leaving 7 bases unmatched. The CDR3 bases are TGTGCCAGCAATGACAGGGGTACTCACAATGAGCAGTTCTTC. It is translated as CASNDRGTHNEQFF.

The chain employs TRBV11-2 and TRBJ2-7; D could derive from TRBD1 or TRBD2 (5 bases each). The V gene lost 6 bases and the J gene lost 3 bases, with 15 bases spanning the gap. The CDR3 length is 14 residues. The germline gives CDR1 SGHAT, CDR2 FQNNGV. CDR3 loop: CASRGAGANYEQYF. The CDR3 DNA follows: TGTGCCAGCAGGGGCGCCGGGGCGAACTACGAGCAGTACTTC.

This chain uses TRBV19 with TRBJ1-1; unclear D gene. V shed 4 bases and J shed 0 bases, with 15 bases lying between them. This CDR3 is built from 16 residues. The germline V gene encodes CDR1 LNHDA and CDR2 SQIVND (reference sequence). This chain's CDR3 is CASSRSHDRLNTEAFF. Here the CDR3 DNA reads TGTGCCAGTAGTAGGTCGCACGACCGACTGAACACTGAAGCTTTCTTT.

The CDR3 protein is CAISDSGFSNQPQHF. The CDR3 bases are TGTGCCATCAGTGATTCGGGTTTTAGCAATCAGCCCCAGCATTTT. The gene calls are TRBV10-3 and TRBJ1-5; D is unclear. V lost 3 bases to trimming and J lost 0 bases, with 9 bases between them. The CDR3 length is 15 residues. Germline CDR1 and CDR2: ENHRY and SYGVKD.

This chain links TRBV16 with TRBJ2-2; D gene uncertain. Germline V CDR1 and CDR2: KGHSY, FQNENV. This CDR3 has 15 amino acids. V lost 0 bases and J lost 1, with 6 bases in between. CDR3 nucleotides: TGTGCCAGCAGCCAATCTCCAGGGAACACCGGGGAGCTGTTTTTT. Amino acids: CASSQSPGNTGELFF.

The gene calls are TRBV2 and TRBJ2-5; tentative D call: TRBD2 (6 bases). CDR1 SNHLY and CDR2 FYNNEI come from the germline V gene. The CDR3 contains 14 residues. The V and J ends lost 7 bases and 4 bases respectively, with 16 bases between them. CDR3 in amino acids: CASTGTVVGETQYF. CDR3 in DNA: TGTGCCAGCACCGGGACTGTAGTCGGAGAGACCCAGTACTTC.

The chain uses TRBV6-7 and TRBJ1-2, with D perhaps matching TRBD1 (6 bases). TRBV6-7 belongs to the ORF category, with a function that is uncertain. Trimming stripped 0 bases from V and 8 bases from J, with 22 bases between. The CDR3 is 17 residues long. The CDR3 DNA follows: TGTGCCAGCAGTTACTCCGACGGGTCAGGGGCCATTGGGGGCTACACCTTC. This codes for CASSYSDGSGAIGGYTF.

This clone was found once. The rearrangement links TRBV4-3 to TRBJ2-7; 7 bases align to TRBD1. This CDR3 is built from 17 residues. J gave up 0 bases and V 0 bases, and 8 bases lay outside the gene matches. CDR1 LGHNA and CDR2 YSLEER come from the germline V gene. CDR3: CASSQEKTGTVSYEQYF. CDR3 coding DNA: TGCGCCAGCAGCCAAGAGAAAACCGGGACAGTCTCCTACGAGCAGTACTTC.

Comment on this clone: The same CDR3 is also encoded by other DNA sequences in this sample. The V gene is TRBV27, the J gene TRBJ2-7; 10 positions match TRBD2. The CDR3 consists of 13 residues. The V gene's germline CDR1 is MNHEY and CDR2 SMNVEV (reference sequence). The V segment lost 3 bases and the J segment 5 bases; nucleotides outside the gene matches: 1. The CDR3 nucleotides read TGTGCCAGCAGTTTGCTAGCGGGAGACGAGCAGTACTTC. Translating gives CASSLLAGDEQYF.